What follows are 7 T cell receptor beta chains derived from one specimen sequenced in a study of shared clonotypes between healthy human individuals. Here immunoSEQ multiplex PCR was the method, and the copy in TCRdb shows in-frame clones only, minus some. The sample lists roughly 1,500,000 clones; under 99% were seen once. Sequencing was done on a sample of naive CD4+ T cells sorted from blood. Subset of the sample: CD45RA+ positively selected. These receptors all come from a man aged 25-45 years in good health.

CDR3 protein: CASSLALVAGEGGGEGNEQFF. In nucleotides, the CDR3 is TGTGCCAGCAGCTTAGCGCTCGTAGCGGGAGAAGGAGGGGGGGAGGGAAATGAGCAGTTCTTC. The chain is built from TRBV7-6 and TRBJ2-1; 9 bases line up with TRBD2. The CDR3 runs 21 residues. Germline trimming cut 0 bases from V and 7 bases from J; bases unmatched to any gene: 22. Germline loops: CDR1 SGHVS, CDR2 FNYEAQ.

The chain carries TRBV14 and TRBJ2-1, with TRBD2 matching over 9 bases. Germline V gives CDR1 SGHDN, CDR2 FVKESK. CDR3 size: 17 residues. J lost 7 bases, V lost 5 bases, and 15 bases had no gene match. The CDR3 sequence is CASSLFPPGLAVNEQFF. As DNA, the CDR3 is TGTGCCAGCAGCTTGTTCCCCCCGGGACTAGCCGTGAATGAGCAGTTCTTC.

The genes are TRBV19 and TRBJ1-3; no definite D call. V was clipped by 7 bases and J by 3 bases, with 7 bases between them. Germline V gene data show CDR1 as LNHDA and CDR2 as SQIVND (reference sequence). This CDR3 comprises 12 residues. DNA of the CDR3: TGTGCCAGTACCGCGGTTGGAAACACCATATATTTT. It translates to CASTAVGNTIYF.

The V call is TRBV6-6, the J call TRBJ1-3, with TRBD1 as a possible D gene (5 bases). CDR1 and CDR2 from the germline V gene are MNHNY and SVGAGI (reference sequence). Deletions cut 6 bases from V and 0 bases from J, with 9 bases between. CDR3 length: 14 residues. CDR3 sequence: CASRRTTSGNTIYF. The DNA of the CDR3 is TGTGCCAGCAGACGGACAACCTCTGGAAACACCATATATTTT.

CDR3 DNA: TGTGCCAGCAGCTTAGAGGCACAGCCTGGGACAGATACGCAGTATTTT. Amino acid sequence: CASSLEAQPGTDTQYF. The J gene is TRBJ2-3, the V gene TRBV7-6; D remains ambiguous. Trimming left V 1 base short and J 3 bases short, with 14 bases between. CDR1 is SGHVS and CDR2 is FNYEAQ in the germline V gene. The CDR3 has 16 residues.

This chain joins TRBV10-1 and TRBJ2-1; TRBD2 aligns across 9 bases. This CDR3 has 18 residues. CDR1 and CDR2 (germline): WNHNN, SYGVQD (reference sequence). The V gene end was trimmed by 4 bases and the J gene end by 1 base; junction bases not matched to a gene: 11. The DNA for the CDR3 is TGCGCCAGCAGTGCTTCCGAGCTAGCGGGAATTTCCTACAATGAGCAGTTCTTC. The encoded protein is CASSASELAGISYNEQFF.

The CDR3 region is CASRAEYEQYF. Written as DNA, the CDR3 is TGTGCCAGCAGGGCCGAATACGAGCAGTACTTC. V usage is TRBV2 and J usage is TRBJ2-7, with D unresolved. CDR3 size: 11 residues. Trimming stripped 6 bases from V and 4 bases from J, with 7 bases between. CDR1 and CDR2 from the germline V gene are SNHLY and FYNNEI.